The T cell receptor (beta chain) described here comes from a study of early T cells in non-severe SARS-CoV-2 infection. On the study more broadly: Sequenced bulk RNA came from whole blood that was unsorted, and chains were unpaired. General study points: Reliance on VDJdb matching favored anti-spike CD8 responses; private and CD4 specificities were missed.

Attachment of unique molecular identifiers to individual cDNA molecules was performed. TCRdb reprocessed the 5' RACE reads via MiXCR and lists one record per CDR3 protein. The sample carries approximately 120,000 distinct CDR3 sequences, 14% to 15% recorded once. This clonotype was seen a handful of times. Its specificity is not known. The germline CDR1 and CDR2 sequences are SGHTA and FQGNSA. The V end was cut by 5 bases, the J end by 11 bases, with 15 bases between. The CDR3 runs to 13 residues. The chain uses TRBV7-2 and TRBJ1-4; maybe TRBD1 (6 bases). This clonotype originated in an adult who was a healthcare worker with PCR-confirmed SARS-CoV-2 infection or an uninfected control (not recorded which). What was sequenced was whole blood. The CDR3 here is CASSPTQGTKLFF. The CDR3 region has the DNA TGTGCCAGCAGCCCAACCCAGGGGACGAAACTGTTTTTT.